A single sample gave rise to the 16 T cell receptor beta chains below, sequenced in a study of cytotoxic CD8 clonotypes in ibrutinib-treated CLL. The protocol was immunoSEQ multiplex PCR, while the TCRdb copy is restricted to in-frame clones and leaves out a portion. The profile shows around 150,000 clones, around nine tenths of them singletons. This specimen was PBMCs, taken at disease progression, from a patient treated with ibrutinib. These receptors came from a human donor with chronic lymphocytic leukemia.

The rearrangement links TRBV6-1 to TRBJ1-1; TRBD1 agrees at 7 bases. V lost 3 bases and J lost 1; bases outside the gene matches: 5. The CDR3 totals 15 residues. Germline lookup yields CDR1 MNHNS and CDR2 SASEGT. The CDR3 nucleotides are TGTGCCAGCAGTGACAGGGGGTTAGCGAACACTGAAGCTTTCTTT. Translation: CASSDRGLANTEAFF.

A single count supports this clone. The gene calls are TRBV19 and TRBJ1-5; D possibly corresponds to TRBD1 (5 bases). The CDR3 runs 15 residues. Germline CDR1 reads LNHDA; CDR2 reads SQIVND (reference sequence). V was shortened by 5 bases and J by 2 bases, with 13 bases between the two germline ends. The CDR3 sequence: CASSRTAGGNQPQHF. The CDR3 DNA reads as TGTGCCAGTAGTCGAACGGCGGGGGGCAATCAGCCCCAGCATTTT.

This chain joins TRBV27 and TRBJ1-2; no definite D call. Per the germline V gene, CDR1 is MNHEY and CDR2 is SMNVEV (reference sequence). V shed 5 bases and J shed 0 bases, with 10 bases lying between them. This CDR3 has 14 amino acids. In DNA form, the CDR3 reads TGTGCCAGCAGTAGGGATATTGCTAACTATGGCTACACCTTC. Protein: CASSRDIANYGYTF.

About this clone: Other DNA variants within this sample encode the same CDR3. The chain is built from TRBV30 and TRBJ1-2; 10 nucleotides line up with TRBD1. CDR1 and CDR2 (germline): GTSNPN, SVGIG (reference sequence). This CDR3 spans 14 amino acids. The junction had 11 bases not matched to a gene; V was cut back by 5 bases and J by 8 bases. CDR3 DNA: TGTGCCTGGGCGCCGACAGGGGGCTTACGAGGCTACACCTTC. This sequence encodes CAWAPTGGLRGYTF. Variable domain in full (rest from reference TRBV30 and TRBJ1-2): SQTIHQWPATLVQPVGSPLSLECTVEGTSNPNLYWYRQAAGRGLQLLFYSVGIGQISSEVPQNLSASRPQDRQFILSSKKLLLSDSGFYLCAWAPTGGLRGYTFGSGTRLTVV.

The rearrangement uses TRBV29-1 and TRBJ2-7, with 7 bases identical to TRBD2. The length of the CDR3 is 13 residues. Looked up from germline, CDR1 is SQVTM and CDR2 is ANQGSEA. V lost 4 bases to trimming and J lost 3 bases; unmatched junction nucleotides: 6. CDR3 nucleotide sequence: TGCAGCGTTGCGGCGGGAGCGGTCTACGAGCAGTACTTC. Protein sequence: CSVAAGAVYEQYF.

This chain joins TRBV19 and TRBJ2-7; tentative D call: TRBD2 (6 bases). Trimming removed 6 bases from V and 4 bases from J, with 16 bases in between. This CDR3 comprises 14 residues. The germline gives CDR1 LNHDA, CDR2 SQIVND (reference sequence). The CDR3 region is CASSAGLATYEQYF. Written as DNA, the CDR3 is TGTGCCAGTAGCGCAGGGCTAGCGACGTACGAGCAGTACTTC.

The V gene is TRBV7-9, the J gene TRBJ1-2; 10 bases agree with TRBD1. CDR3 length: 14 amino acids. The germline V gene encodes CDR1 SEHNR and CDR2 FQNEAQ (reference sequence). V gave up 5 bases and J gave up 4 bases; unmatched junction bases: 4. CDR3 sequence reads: CASSPWTGGYGYTF. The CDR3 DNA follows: TGTGCCAGCAGCCCGTGGACAGGGGGCTATGGCTACACCTTC. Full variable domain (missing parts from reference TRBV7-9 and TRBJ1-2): DTGVSQNPRHKITKRGQNVTFRCDPISEHNRLYWYRQTLGQGPEFLTYFQNEAQLEKSRLLSDRFSAERPKGSFSTLEIQRTEQGDSAMYLCASSPWTGGYGYTFGSGTRLTVV.

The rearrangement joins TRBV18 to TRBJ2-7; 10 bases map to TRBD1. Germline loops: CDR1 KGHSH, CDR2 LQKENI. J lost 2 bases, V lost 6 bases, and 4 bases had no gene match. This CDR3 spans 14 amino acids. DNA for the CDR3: TGTGCCAGCTCCCGAGGACAGGGGGCCTACGAGCAGTACTTC. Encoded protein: CASSRGQGAYEQYF.

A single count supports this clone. The DNA of the CDR3 is TGTGCCAGTTCGTACAGAAACACTGAAGCTTTCTTT. Encoded protein: CASSYRNTEAFF. The chain links TRBV19 to TRBJ1-1; no definite D call. The CDR3 loop spans 12 amino acids. Trimming took 8 bases from V and 2 from J, leaving 9 bases between them. Germline V gene lookup returns CDR1 LNHDA and CDR2 SQIVND (reference sequence). Full variable domain (rest looked up from reference TRBV19 and TRBJ1-1): DGGITQSPKYLFRKEGQNVTLSCEQNLNHDAMYWYRQDPGQGLRLIYYSQIVNDFQKGDIAEGYSVSREKKESFPLTVTSAQKNPTAFYLCASSYRNTEAFFGQGTRLTVV.

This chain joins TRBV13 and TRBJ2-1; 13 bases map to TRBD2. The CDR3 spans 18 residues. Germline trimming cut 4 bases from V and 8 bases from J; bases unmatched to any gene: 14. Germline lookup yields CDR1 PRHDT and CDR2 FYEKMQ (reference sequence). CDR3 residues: CASSSGTGRTSGRDEQFF. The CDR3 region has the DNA TGTGCCAGCAGCTCCGGGACAGGCAGGACTAGCGGGAGAGATGAGCAGTTCTTC.

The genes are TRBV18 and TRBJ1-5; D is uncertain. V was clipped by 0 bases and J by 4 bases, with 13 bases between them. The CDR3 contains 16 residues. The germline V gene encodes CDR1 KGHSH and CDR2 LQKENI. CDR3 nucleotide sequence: TGTGCCAGCTCACCACCGTCCGACTTTTCGAATCAGCCCCAGCATTTT. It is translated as CASSPPSDFSNQPQHF.

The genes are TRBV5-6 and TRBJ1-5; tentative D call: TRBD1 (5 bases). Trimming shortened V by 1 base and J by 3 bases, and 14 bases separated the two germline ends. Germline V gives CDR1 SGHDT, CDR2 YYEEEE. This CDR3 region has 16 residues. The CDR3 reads CASSLRNAGTNQPQHF. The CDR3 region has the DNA TGTGCCAGCAGCTTGAGAAACGCCGGGACCAATCAGCCCCAGCATTTT.

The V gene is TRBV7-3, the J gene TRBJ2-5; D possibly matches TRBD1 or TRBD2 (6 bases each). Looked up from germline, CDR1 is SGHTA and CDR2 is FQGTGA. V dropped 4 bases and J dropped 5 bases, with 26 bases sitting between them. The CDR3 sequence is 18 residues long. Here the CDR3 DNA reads TGTGCCAGCAGCTCTCGGAGGGGGAGTTCGGCCCGGGCGGAGACCCAGTACTTC. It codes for CASSSRRGSSARAETQYF.

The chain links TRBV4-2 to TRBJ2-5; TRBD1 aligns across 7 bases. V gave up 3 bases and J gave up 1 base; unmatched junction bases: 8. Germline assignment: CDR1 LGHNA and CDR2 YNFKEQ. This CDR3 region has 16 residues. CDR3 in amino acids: CASSQDQGEFQETQYF. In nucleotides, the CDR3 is TGTGCCAGCAGCCAGGACCAGGGGGAGTTCCAAGAGACCCAGTACTTC.

This CDR3 reads CATSREEGERYEQYF. Here the CDR3 DNA reads TGTGCCACCAGCAGAGAGGAGGGCGAAAGGTACGAGCAGTACTTC. This rearrangement joins TRBV15 to TRBJ2-7, with a possible D match to TRBD2 (6 bases). V lost 0 bases and J lost 4, with 13 bases in between. CDR1 and CDR2 (germline): LNHNV, YYDKDF (reference sequence). The CDR3 covers 15 residues.

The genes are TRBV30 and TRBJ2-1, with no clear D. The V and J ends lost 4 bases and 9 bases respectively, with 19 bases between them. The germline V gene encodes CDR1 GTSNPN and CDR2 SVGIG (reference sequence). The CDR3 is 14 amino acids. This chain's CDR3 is CAWTFSPLGGEQFF. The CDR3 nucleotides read TGTGCCTGGACCTTTTCCCCGCTGGGTGGTGAGCAGTTCTTC.